Below are 8 T cell receptor beta chains sequenced from a single sample in a study of blood T cell repertoires in COVID-19. TCRdb keeps only in-frame clones here, not all; method: immunoSEQ multiplex PCR. The profile covers 200,000 to 250,000 clones, with about nine tenths appearing a single time and approximately 1.5% taken by the ten largest. The sample taken for sequencing was peripheral blood. All receptors derive from a woman aged 60-75 years who had recovered from COVID-19.

The genes are TRBV10-3 and TRBJ1-2, with 7 bases identical to TRBD1. The germline gives CDR1 ENHRY, CDR2 SYGVKD. The CDR3 extends over 13 amino acids. V gave up 3 bases and J gave up 8 bases; unmatched junction bases: 6. DNA for the CDR3: TGTGCCATCAGTGAAACAGTAGGGGGCGGCTACACCTTC. Protein sequence: CAISETVGGGYTF.

This sequence joins TRBV6-1 and TRBJ1-2; no firm D call. Trimming pared 1 base from V and 3 bases from J, leaving 6 bases between. CDR3 size: 13 residues. From germline, CDR1 is MNHNS and CDR2 SASEGT. The CDR3 DNA sequence: TGTGCCAGCAGTGAAGATCCCGACTATGGCTACACCTTC. The encoded protein is CASSEDPDYGYTF.

J is TRBJ1-5 and V is TRBV7-9; TRBD1 might be the D (6 bases). The CDR3 is 16 amino acids. Germline V gene sequence: CDR1 SEHNR, CDR2 FQNEAQ (reference sequence). Between the trimmed V and J ends, which lost 3 bases and 3 bases, there was a span of 15 bases. In nucleotides, the CDR3 is TGTGCCAGCAGCTTGGGGAACAGGGATACCAATCAGCCCCAGCATTTT. This codes for CASSLGNRDTNQPQHF.

The chain is built from TRBV11-1 and TRBJ1-1; D gene unclear. In germline, CDR1 is SGHAT, CDR2 FQDESV (reference sequence). The CDR3 contains 14 residues. Trimming pared 1 base from V and 6 bases from J, leaving 12 bases between. The CDR3 protein is CASSLERTSAEAFF. The DNA for the CDR3 is TGTGCCAGCAGCTTAGAGAGGACTTCGGCTGAAGCTTTCTTT.

J is TRBJ2-2 and V is TRBV7-8; 7 nucleotides match TRBD1. The CDR3 is 14 amino acids. Trimming cost V 8 bases and J 5 bases; bases outside gene matches: 8. Per germline, CDR1 SGHVS and CDR2 FQNEAQ. This chain's CDR3 is CASWWQTGTGELFF. The CDR3 bases are TGTGCCAGCTGGTGGCAGACAGGGACCGGGGAGCTGTTTTTT.

The chain couples TRBV29-1 to TRBJ1-1; D gene unclear. In germline, CDR1 is SQVTM, CDR2 ANQGSEA. The CDR3 has 13 residues. V was trimmed by 6 bases and J by 1 base, leaving 12 bases between them. CDR3 nucleotide sequence: TGCAGCGTGAAGAGGGCCGCGAACACTGAAGCTTTCTTT. It yields the protein CSVKRAANTEAFF. The complete variable domain, with remaining parts taken from reference TRBV29-1 and TRBJ1-1, reads SAVISQKPSRDICQRGTSLTIQCQVDSQVTMMFWYRQQPGQSLTLIATANQGSEATYESGFVIDKFPISRPNLTFSTLTVSNMSPEDSSIYLCSVKRAANTEAFFGQGTRLTVV.

This clone was counted a few times. The chain recombines TRBV19 with TRBJ1-6, with D unresolved. Germline V gene data show CDR1 as LNHDA and CDR2 as SQIVND (reference sequence). This CDR3 spans 14 amino acids. Trimming took 3 bases from V and 6 from J, leaving 9 bases between them. CDR3 loop: CASSMGPFNSPLHF. The DNA of the CDR3 is TGTGCCAGTAGTATGGGCCCTTTTAATTCACCCCTCCACTTT.

The rearrangement links TRBV6-2 or TRBV6-3 to TRBJ1-1; TRBD1 is a possible D gene (6 bases). The CDR3 consists of 16 residues. Trimming left V 2 bases short and J 1 base short, with 14 bases between. The germline V gene has CDR1 MNHEY and CDR2 SVGEGT. This CDR3 is CASSYLPTTGNTEAFF. The CDR3 nucleotides read TGTGCCAGCAGTTACCTTCCCACGACAGGGAACACTGAAGCTTTCTTT.